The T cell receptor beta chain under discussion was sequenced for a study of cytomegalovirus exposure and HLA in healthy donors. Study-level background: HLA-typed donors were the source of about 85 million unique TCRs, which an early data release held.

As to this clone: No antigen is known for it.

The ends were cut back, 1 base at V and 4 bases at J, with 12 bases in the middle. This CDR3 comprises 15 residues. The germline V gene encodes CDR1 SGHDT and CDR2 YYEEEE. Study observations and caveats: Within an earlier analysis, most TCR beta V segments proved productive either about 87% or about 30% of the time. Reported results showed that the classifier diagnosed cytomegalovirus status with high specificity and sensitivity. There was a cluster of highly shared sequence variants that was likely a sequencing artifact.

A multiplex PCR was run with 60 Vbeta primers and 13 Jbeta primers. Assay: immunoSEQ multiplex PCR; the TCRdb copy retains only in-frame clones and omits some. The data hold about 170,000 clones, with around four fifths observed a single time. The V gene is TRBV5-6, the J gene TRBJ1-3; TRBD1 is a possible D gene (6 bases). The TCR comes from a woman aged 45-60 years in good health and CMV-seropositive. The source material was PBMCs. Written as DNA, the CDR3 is TGTGCCAGCAGCTTGTACGGGACAACCGGAAACACCATATATTTT. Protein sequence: CASSLYGTTGNTIYF. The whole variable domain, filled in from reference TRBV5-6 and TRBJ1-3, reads DAGVTQSPTHLIKTRGQQVTLRCSPKSGHDTVSWYQQALGQGPQFIFQYYEEEERQRGNFPDRFSGHQFPNYSSELNVNALLLGDSALYLCASSLYGTTGNTIYFGEGSWLTVV.